This T cell receptor beta chain was sequenced during a study of blood T cell repertoires in COVID-19. Study as a whole: Specimens from acute and convalescent COVID-19 originated in the United States, Italy and Spain. T cells, B-cell-depleted T cells, or PBMCs provided the cDNA or gDNA that served as material.

Authors' analysis steps: How many nucleated cells were present was estimated from reference gene primer amplification. Method: immunoSEQ multiplex PCR; TCRdb's copy keeps in-frame clones and lacks some. V, J and clone size reflect that table, while D and trimming were determined from the DNA. Among roughly 26,000 clones listed, approximately 90% were seen once. V gave up 5 bases and J gave up 7 bases; unmatched junction bases: 10. The CDR3 length is 16 residues. The germline gives CDR1 SGHKS, CDR2 YYEKEE (reference sequence). Material for sequencing was peripheral blood. V gene TRBV5-5 combines with J gene TRBJ2-1, with 12 bases that match TRBD2. This TCR came from a human donor in a cohort sampled during active COVID-19. The CDR3 is CASRLAGGGRRNEQFF. CDR3 bases: TGTGCCAGCAGACTAGCGGGGGGAGGAAGGAGGAATGAGCAGTTCTTC.